One and the same sample provided the 15 T cell receptor beta chains below, sequenced in a study of radiotherapy plus CTLA-4 blockade in lung cancer. The data were produced by immunoSEQ multiplex PCR, yet TCRdb's version contains in-frame clones alone and is incomplete. Among about 90,000 clones, approximately 79% were seen once, and the ten largest hold more than 12%. Sample: peripheral blood, taken from a patient treated with radiotherapy plus ipilimumab. The receptor source for this set is a human donor with non-small cell lung cancer that progressed on radiotherapy plus ipilimumab.

This sequence joins TRBV6-1 and TRBJ1-1; the D gene is possibly TRBD1 (6 bases). This CDR3 has 11 residues. V was cut by 10 bases and J by 8 bases, with 14 bases left in between. CDR1 MNHNS and CDR2 SASEGT come from the germline V gene. The CDR3 here is CATRGGVEAFF. For the CDR3, the DNA is TGTGCCACCAGGGGCGGGGTAGAAGCTTTCTTT.

The chain has TRBV10-2 and TRBJ1-1; the D gene is possibly TRBD1 (6 bases). In germline, CDR1 is WSHSY, CDR2 SAAADI. CDR3 size: 12 residues. V was trimmed by 8 bases and J by 4 bases, leaving 11 bases between them. In DNA, the CDR3 is TGCGCCAGCCAGGGAGGGGGCACTGAAGCTTTCTTT. Translated: CASQGGGTEAFF.

The V call is TRBV29-1, the J call TRBJ1-1; no clear D gene. Trimming stripped 7 bases from V and 5 bases from J, with 17 bases between. CDR1 is SQVTM and CDR2 is ANQGSEA in the germline V gene. The CDR3 sequence is 13 residues long. CDR3 nucleotides: TGCAGCGGGGGTGGGCCTCGGAAGACTGAAGCTTTCTTT. It is translated as CSGGGPRKTEAFF.

The V gene is TRBV7-3, the J gene TRBJ2-3; the D call may be TRBD1 or TRBD2 (7 bases each). CDR1 is SGHTA and CDR2 is FQGTGA in the germline V gene. Trimming left V 2 bases short and J 2 bases short, with 11 bases between. The CDR3 extends over 15 amino acids. The CDR3, as DNA: TGTGCCAGCAGCTTAGGGAGGGGGCCCACAGATACGCAGTATTTT. Protein sequence: CASSLGRGPTDTQYF.

This chain links TRBV2 with TRBJ1-2, with 12 bases aligning to TRBD1. Germline lookup yields CDR1 SNHLY and CDR2 FYNNEI. The ends lost 5 bases at V and 1 base at J; junction bases unmatched: 8. The CDR3 covers 17 residues. This CDR3 reads CASSRRGQGALNYGYTF. CDR3 bases: TGTGCCAGCAGTCGTAGGGGACAGGGGGCTCTTAACTATGGCTACACCTTC. Full variable domain (outside the CDR3, taken from reference TRBV2 and TRBJ1-2): EPEVTQTPSHQVTQMGQEVILRCVPISNHLYFYWYRQILGQKVEFLVSFYNNEISEKSEIFDDQFSVERPDGSNFTLKIRSTKLEDSAMYFCASSRRGQGALNYGYTFGSGTRLTVV.

The chain has TRBV7-3 and TRBJ2-3, with unresolved D. The germline V and J ends were trimmed by 0 bases and 12 bases, with 16 bases remaining between them. The CDR3 consists of 14 residues. In germline, CDR1 is SGHTA, CDR2 FQGTGA. The CDR3 DNA reads as TGTGCCAGCAGCTTAACGTCAGTGGGTACTTTCCAGTATTTT. Translating gives CASSLTSVGTFQYF. Using reference TRBV7-3 and TRBJ2-3 for the parts outside the CDR3, the full variable domain is GAGVSQTPSNKVTEKGKYVELRCDPISGHTALYWYRQSLGQGPEFLIYFQGTGAADDSGLPNDRFFAVRPEGSVSTLKIQRTERGDSAVYLCASSLTSVGTFQYFGPGTRLTVL.

The chain is built from TRBV27 and TRBJ2-3; possible D gene TRBD1, 6 bases. Germline CDR1 MNHEY, CDR2 SMNVEV (reference sequence). CDR3 length: 18 residues. V was trimmed by 6 bases and J by 1 base, leaving 23 bases between them. CDR3 nucleotide sequence: TGTGCCAGCAGGCCTAAAGACGGGACAAAGAACGGCACAGATACGCAGTATTTT. This encodes CASRPKDGTKNGTDTQYF.

V and J are TRBV9 and TRBJ2-2, with 9 bases matching TRBD1. The length of the CDR3 is 14 residues. Trimming cost V 3 bases and J 7 bases; bases outside gene matches: 4. Germline lookup yields CDR1 SGDLS and CDR2 YYNGEE. CDR3 region: CASSATGGGGELFF. For the CDR3, the DNA is TGTGCCAGCAGCGCGACAGGGGGTGGCGGGGAGCTGTTTTTT.

The chain combines TRBV30 with TRBJ2-2; D is possibly TRBD1 (5 bases). Trimming took 0 bases from V and 3 from J, leaving 8 bases between them. CDR1 GTSNPN and CDR2 SVGIG come from the germline V gene (reference sequence). There are 14 residues in the CDR3. The DNA of the CDR3 is TGTGCCTGGAGTGTACTCAGGGACACCGGGGAGCTGTTTTTT. As protein: CAWSVLRDTGELFF.

The rearrangement joins TRBV5-1 to TRBJ2-4; 7 nucleotides align to TRBD1. This CDR3 comprises 12 residues. The ends lost 5 bases at V and 5 bases at J; junction bases unmatched: 1. Germline-derived CDR1 and CDR2 are SGHRS and YFSETQ. The CDR3 sequence is CASRGGENIQYF. DNA for the CDR3: TGCGCCAGCAGAGGGGGCGAAAACATTCAGTACTTC.

This clone was observed a single time. The chain employs TRBV7-9 and TRBJ1-1; TRBD1 aligns across 7 bases. With 2 bases clipped from V and 5 bases from J, the junction kept 8 bases outside the gene matches. The CDR3 sequence is 15 residues long. Germline V lookup: CDR1 SEHNR, CDR2 FQNEAQ (reference sequence). The CDR3 region is CASSLIAAGGTEAFF. The CDR3 DNA reads TGTGCCAGCAGCTTAATCGCCGCAGGGGGAACTGAAGCTTTCTTT.

V gene TRBV18 combines with J gene TRBJ2-7; 8 bases agree with TRBD1. CDR1 and CDR2 from the germline V gene are KGHSH and LQKENI. The CDR3 contains 15 residues. V was clipped by 3 bases and J by 3 bases; unmatched bases: 7. As DNA, the CDR3 is TGTGCCAGCTCACCTCAGGACAGGGTGCTCTACGAGCAGTACTTC. Its translation is CASSPQDRVLYEQYF.

This clone was seen just once. The V gene is TRBV9, the J gene TRBJ2-7, with D possibly TRBD2 on 7 matching bases. Looked up from germline, CDR1 is SGDLS and CDR2 is YYNGEE. V dropped 0 bases and J dropped 6 bases, with 22 bases sitting between them. This CDR3 contains 17 residues. The CDR3 DNA sequence: TGTGCCAGCAGCGTAGAGGCGGAGGGGGACTACCGCACCGAGCAGTACTTC. This encodes CASSVEAEGDYRTEQYF.

The chain uses TRBV19 and TRBJ1-4, with a possible D match to TRBD1 (5 bases). Trimming removed 1 base at V and 2 bases at J, with 8 bases between. The CDR3 is 15 amino acids. Germline V CDR1 and CDR2: LNHDA, SQIVND (reference sequence). The CDR3 region has the DNA TGTGCCAGTAGTATAGTGACAGCGACTAATGAAAAACTGTTTTTT. Protein sequence: CASSIVTATNEKLFF.

V and J are TRBV9 and TRBJ2-3; D not resolved. This CDR3 region has 15 residues. The germline gives CDR1 SGDLS, CDR2 YYNGEE. V was trimmed by 2 bases and J by 0 bases, leaving 10 bases between them. The CDR3 sequence: CASSVPVSSTDTQYF. The CDR3 DNA reads TGTGCCAGCAGCGTCCCCGTATCTAGCACAGATACGCAGTATTTT.